Reported below is one TCR beta chain. This table comes from immunoSEQ multiplex PCR, and its TCRdb copy is limited to in-frame clones, with some not included. The data show approximately 35,000 clones, 89% seen once. The data derive from a study of T cell changes during pregnancy in multiple sclerosis. Germline V gene data show CDR1 as WSHSY and CDR2 as SAAADI. CDR3 size: 16 residues. With 2 bases clipped from V and 6 bases from J, the junction kept 5 bases outside the gene matches. The chain uses TRBV10-2 and TRBJ2-7, with TRBD2 matching 15 bases. The origin of this receptor is a female donor in good health, enrolled as a control in a pregnancy study. Sample: CD4+ T cells from peripheral blood mononuclear cells, taken after pregnancy. The CDR3 DNA reads as TGCGCCAGCAGTGAGGGGGGACTAGCGGGAGGAGGCGAGCAGTACTTC. This translates into CASSEGGLAGGGEQYF.